This TCR beta chain was captured in a study of coeliac disease. To note about this clone: Its antigen is not known.

Profiled with immunoSEQ multiplex PCR; TCRdb holds only in-frame clones, not every one. The sample comprises about 5,000 clones, about 71% of which are singletons, and 5% to 7% rests with the top ten. Overall study findings and caveats: Most TRB amino acid sequences occurred in only one sample. Of coeliac lamina propria samples, about 55% of the 18 held published gliadin-specific TRB sequences, versus 1 of 6 controls.

The clonotype comes from a man between 18 and 29 years old with celiac disease on a gluten-free diet. The sample taken for sequencing was lymphocytes from the gut lamina propria.

Here the CDR3 DNA reads TGTGCCAGCATAACGAACACCGGGGAGCTGTTTTTT. It specifies CASITNTGELFF. The V gene is TRBV6-5, the J gene TRBJ2-2; D gene ambiguous. This CDR3 is built from 12 residues. CDR1 is MNHEY and CDR2 is SVGAGI in the germline V gene. Trimming shortened V by 7 bases and J by 0 bases, and 3 bases separated the two germline ends.